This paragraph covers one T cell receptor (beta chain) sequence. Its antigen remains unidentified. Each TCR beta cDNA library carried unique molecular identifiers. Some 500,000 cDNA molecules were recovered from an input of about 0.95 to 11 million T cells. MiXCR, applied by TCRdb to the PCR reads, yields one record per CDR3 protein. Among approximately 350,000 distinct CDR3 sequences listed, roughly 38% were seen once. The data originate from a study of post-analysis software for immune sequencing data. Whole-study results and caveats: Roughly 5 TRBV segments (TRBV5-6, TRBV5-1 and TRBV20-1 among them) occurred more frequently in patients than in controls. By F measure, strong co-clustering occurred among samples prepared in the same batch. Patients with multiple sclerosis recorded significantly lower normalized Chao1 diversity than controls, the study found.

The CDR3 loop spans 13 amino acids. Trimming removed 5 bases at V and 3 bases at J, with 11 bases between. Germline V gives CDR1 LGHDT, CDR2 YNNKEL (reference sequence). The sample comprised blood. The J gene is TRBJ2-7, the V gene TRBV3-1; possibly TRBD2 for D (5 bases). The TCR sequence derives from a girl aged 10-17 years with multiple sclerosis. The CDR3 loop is CASSGPRGYEQYF. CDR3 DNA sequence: TGTGCCAGCAGCGGACCCCGGGGCTACGAGCAGTACTTC.